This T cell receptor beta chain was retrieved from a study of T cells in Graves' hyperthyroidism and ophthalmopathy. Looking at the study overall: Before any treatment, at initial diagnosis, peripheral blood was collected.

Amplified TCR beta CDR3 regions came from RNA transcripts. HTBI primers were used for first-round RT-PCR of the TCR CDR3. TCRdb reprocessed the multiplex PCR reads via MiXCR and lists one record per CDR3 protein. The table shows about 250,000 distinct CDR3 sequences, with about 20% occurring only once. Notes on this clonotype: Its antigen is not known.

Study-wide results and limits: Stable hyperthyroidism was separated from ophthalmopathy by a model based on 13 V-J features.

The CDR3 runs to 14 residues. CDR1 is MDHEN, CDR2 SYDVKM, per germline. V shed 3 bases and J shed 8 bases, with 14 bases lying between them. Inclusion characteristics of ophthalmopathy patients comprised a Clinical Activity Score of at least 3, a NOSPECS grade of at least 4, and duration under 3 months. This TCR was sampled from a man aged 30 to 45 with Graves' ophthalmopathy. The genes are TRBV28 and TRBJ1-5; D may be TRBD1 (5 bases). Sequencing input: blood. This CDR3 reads CASSFGALAKPQHF. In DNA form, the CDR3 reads TGTGCCAGCAGTTTCGGGGCGCTGGCGAAGCCCCAGCATTTT.